The 10 T cell receptor beta chains given below trace back to one sample, sequenced in a study of blood T cell repertoires in COVID-19. TCRdb's table, derived via immunoSEQ multiplex PCR, lists solely in-frame clones and lacks some. Counted here are roughly 100,000 clones, roughly 71% occurring once; the ten biggest clones make up around a tenth. Sequencing was carried out using peripheral blood. These receptors came from a woman aged 80 or over with acute or convalescent COVID-19.

The chain links TRBV27 to TRBJ1-5, with TRBD1 matching over 8 bases. Germline values: CDR1 MNHEY, CDR2 SMNVEV (reference sequence). The CDR3 consists of 16 residues. Trimming cost V 3 bases and J 7 bases; bases outside gene matches: 11. The CDR3 spells CASSFGARDRKQPQHF. DNA for the CDR3: TGTGCCAGCAGTTTTGGGGCCCGGGACAGGAAACAGCCCCAGCATTTT.

V usage is TRBV19 and J usage is TRBJ1-2; TRBD1 matches 12 bases. Germline V lookup: CDR1 LNHDA, CDR2 SQIVND (reference sequence). There are 16 residues in the CDR3. The V segment lost 6 bases and the J segment 6 bases; nucleotides outside the gene matches: 11. The CDR3 reads CASSDERDRGQDGYTF. DNA for the CDR3: TGTGCCAGTAGCGATGAGAGGGACAGGGGGCAGGATGGCTACACCTTC.

This clone has only a few counts. The chain has TRBV28 and TRBJ1-1; D is unclear. V shed 8 bases and J shed 6 bases, with 13 bases lying between them. Germline values: CDR1 MDHEN, CDR2 SYDVKM. The CDR3 has 12 amino acids. The CDR3 protein is CASSLARSEAFF. CDR3 nucleotides: TGTGCCAGCTCCCTGGCCAGGTCTGAAGCTTTCTTT.

This clone has a single count. The V and J genes are TRBV18 and TRBJ2-7, with TRBD1 matching over 8 bases. This CDR3 spans 14 amino acids. Germline V gene sequence: CDR1 KGHSH, CDR2 LQKENI. The V and J ends lost 4 bases and 6 bases, in that order; junction bases with no gene match: 8. The CDR3 loop is CASSLQGAAGEQYF. CDR3 nucleotide sequence: TGTGCCAGCTCACTCCAGGGGGCTGCTGGCGAGCAGTACTTC. The variable domain in full, with the rest retrieved from reference TRBV18 and TRBJ2-7, is NAGVMQNPRHLVRRRGQEARLRCSPMKGHSHVYWYRQLPEEGLKFMVYLQKENIIDESGMPKERFSAEFPKEGPSILRIQQVVRGDSAAYFCASSLQGAAGEQYFGPGTRLTVT.

The V gene is TRBV7-2, the J gene TRBJ1-1, with D unclear. The length of the CDR3 is 14 residues. Germline CDR1 SGHTA, CDR2 FQGNSA. Trimming took off 2 bases at V and 0 bases at J, with 7 bases between the two ends. CDR3 in amino acids: CASSLSTMNTEAFF. CDR3 in DNA: TGTGCCAGCAGCTTAAGCACCATGAACACTGAAGCTTTCTTT.

The chain employs TRBV2 and TRBJ1-3, with D uncertain. Germline lookup yields CDR1 SNHLY and CDR2 FYNNEI. CDR3 length: 15 residues. V was clipped by 6 bases and J by 2 bases, with 14 bases between them. CDR3 in amino acids: CASRTWVSAGNTIYF. In nucleotides, the CDR3 is TGTGCCAGCAGGACCTGGGTGAGCGCTGGAAACACCATATATTTT.

The chain recombines TRBV4-2 with TRBJ1-1, with TRBD1 as a possible D gene (6 bases). The CDR3 has 16 residues. Germline V CDR1 and CDR2: LGHNA, YNFKEQ. Trimming stripped 0 bases from V and 1 base from J, with 12 bases between. The CDR3 DNA is TGTGCCAGCAGCCAAGATCTCGACAGGAAGAACACTGAAGCTTTCTTT. Amino acids: CASSQDLDRKNTEAFF.

The chain recombines TRBV30 with TRBJ1-1, with 9 bases aligning to TRBD1. J was trimmed by 3 bases and V by 3 bases; bases with no gene match: 5. The CDR3 loop spans 14 amino acids. Looked up from germline, CDR1 is GTSNPN and CDR2 is SVGIG (reference sequence). The DNA of the CDR3 is TGTGCCTGGAGATGGACAGGGGCCGACACTGAAGCTTTCTTT. Translation: CAWRWTGADTEAFF.

The chain uses TRBV9 and TRBJ1-5; tentative D call: TRBD1 (5 bases). The CDR3 runs to 11 residues. The germline CDR1 and CDR2 sequences are SGDLS and YYNGEE. V shed 5 bases and J shed 13 bases, with 13 bases lying between them. The CDR3 nucleotides are TGTGCCAGCAGTAGGGGCCCTTTGCAGCATTTT. Its translation: CASSRGPLQHF.

The rearrangement links TRBV5-1 to TRBJ1-4; TRBD1 matches 7 bases. V trimming: 2 bases; J trimming: 0 bases; junction bases outside the gene matches: 1. The germline V gene encodes CDR1 SGHRS and CDR2 YFSETQ. The CDR3 runs to 15 residues. The chain's CDR3 is CASSFQGATNEKLFF. The DNA of the CDR3 is TGCGCCAGCAGCTTTCAGGGGGCAACTAATGAAAAACTGTTTTTT.